This T cell receptor beta chain was sequenced during a study of cytomegalovirus exposure and HLA in healthy donors. Whole-study results and caveats: Three of the chains that were CMV-associated were confirmed in vitro to be specific for CMV antigens.

With regard to this clone: Its antigen is undetermined.

The PCR used 60 Vbeta and 13 Jbeta primers. The protocol was immunoSEQ multiplex PCR, while the TCRdb copy is restricted to in-frame clones and leaves out a portion. The sample's table shows around 52,000 clones. The CDR3 runs 15 residues. Germline assignment: CDR1 MGHRA and CDR2 YSYEKL. V was clipped by 6 bases and J by 8 bases, with 19 bases between them. V gene TRBV4-1 combines with J gene TRBJ1-4; TRBD1 is a possible D gene (5 bases). Sequenced material: PBMCs. The clonotype was recovered from a woman between 50 and 59 years old in good health and CMV-seropositive. The CDR3 sequence: CASRSDPQGGEKLFF. The DNA for the CDR3 is TGCGCCAGCAGATCCGACCCTCAGGGAGGGGAAAAACTGTTTTTT.